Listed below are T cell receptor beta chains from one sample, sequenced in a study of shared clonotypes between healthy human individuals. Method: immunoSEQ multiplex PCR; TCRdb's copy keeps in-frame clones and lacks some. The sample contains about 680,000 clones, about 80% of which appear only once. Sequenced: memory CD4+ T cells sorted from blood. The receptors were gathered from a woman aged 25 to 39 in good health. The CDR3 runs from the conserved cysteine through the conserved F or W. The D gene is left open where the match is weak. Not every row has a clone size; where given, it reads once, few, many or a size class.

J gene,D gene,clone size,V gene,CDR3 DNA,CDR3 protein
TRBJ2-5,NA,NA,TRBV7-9,TGTGCCAGCAGACTCGAGGGGGTAAGGGAGACCCAGTACTTC,CASRLEGVRETQYF
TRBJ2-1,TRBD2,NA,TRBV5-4,TGTGCCAGCAGTTTTGAACCGGGAGGGGCCTACAATGAGCAGTTCTTC,CASSFEPGGAYNEQFF
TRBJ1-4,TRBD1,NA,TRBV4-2,TGTGCCAGCAGCCTACCCCATGGACACAGGGGCCTGGGTGAAAAACTGTTTTTT,CASSLPHGHRGLGEKLFF
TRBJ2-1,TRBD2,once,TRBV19,TGTGCCAGTAGGGGACTAGGCACGGGCAATGAGCAGTTCTTC,CASRGLGTGNEQFF
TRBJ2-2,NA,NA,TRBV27,TGTGCCAGCAGTTTATTAGAAGCGGCCCGTTCCGGGGAGCTGTTTTTT,CASSLLEAARSGELFF
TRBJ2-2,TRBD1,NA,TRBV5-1,TGCGCCAGCAGCTATACTCAGGGGGCCGGGGAGCTGTTTTTT,CASSYTQGAGELFF
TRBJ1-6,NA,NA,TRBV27,TGTGCCAGCAGGGACCCGGAGGTGAATTCACCCCTCCACTTT,CASRDPEVNSPLHF
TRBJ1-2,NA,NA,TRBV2,TGTGCCAGCAGTAAAGTAGGACACTATGGCTACACCTTC,CASSKVGHYGYTF
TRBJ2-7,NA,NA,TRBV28,TGTGCCACCCAGGGAGGGGACAGTCCCTACGAGCAGTACTTC,CATQGGDSPYEQYF
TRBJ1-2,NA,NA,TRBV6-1,TGTGCCAGCAGCGGGGACGGGTCGCAATATGGCTACACCTTC,CASSGDGSQYGYTF
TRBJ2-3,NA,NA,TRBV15,TGTGCCACCAGCAGAGTTAGGGGTACTAGCACAGATACGCAGTATTTT,CATSRVRGTSTDTQYF
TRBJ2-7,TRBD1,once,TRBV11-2,TGTGCCAGCAGCCGACAGGGGCTGGGAGAGCAGTACTTC,CASSRQGLGEQYF
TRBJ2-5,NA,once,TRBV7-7,TGTGCCAGCAGCTTCGGGGGTAGGGGAGAGACCCAGTACTTC,CASSFGGRGETQYF
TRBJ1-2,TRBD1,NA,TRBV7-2,TGTGCCAGCAGCCAAACAGGGGGGGTTTATGGCTACACCTTC,CASSQTGGVYGYTF
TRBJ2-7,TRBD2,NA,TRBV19,TGTGCCAGTAGTATGGCCGGGACTAGCGGGAGCTACGAGCAGTACTTC,CASSMAGTSGSYEQYF
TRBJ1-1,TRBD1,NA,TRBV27,TGTGCCAGCAGTACATACGACAGGGAGGGAAGGAACACTGAAGCTTTCTTT,CASSTYDREGRNTEAFF
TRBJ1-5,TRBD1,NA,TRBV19,TGTGCCAGTCGAGCCGGGACAGGGCATCAGCCCCAGCATTTT,CASRAGTGHQPQHF
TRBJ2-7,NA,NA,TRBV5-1,TGCGCCAGCAAGGACAGTCCCCAGACCTACGAGCAGTACTTC,CASKDSPQTYEQYF
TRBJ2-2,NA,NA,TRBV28,TGTGCCAGCAGTTTTGGAGGGCGAGCCGGGGAGCTGTTTTTT,CASSFGGRAGELFF
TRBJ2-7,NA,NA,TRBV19,TGTGCCAGTAGTTCTCAGGGTTTCTCCTACGAGCAGTACTTC,CASSSQGFSYEQYF
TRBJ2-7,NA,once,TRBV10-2,TGCGCCAGCAGTGTGCGCTCCTACGAGCAGTACTTC,CASSVRSYEQYF
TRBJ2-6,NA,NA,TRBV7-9,TGTGCCAGCAATGATCGGAGATCTGGGGCCAACGTCCTGACTTTC,CASNDRRSGANVLTF
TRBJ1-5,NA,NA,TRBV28,TGTGCCAGCAGTCTTAGTCCGGCGAGGCCCCAGCATTTT,CASSLSPARPQHF